A few counts support the clone carrying this TCR beta chain. Its antigen is undetermined. The authors reverse transcribed all of the isolated RNA, so sequencing captured expressed TCRB transcripts. Sequencing used immunoSEQ multiplex PCR; TCRdb keeps in-frame clones, though not all of them. The data show over 120,000 clones, less than 11% seen once. These data belong to a study of beta chain features in type 1 diabetes. Study-wide results and limits: For type 1 diabetes patients, VDJ junctions showed fewer insertions and more deletions. Moderate but significant shortening of TCRB CDR3s was recorded in all four CD4+ subsets from Type 1 diabetes patients.

Trimming pared 3 bases from V and 4 bases from J, leaving 18 bases between. Looked up from germline, CDR1 is SGHNT and CDR2 is YYREEE (reference sequence). This CDR3 spans 16 amino acids. V and J are TRBV5-4 and TRBJ2-3; D is possibly TRBD2 (6 bases). The sequence was obtained from a man between 18 and 29 years old in good health. Source material: naive CD4+ T cells from blood. CDR3 loop: CASSYAGGANADTQYF. The CDR3 DNA is TGTGCCAGCAGCTACGCAGGCGGGGCCAATGCAGATACGCAGTATTTT.